This TCR beta chain appears in the sequencing data of a study of T-cell memory formation after mild COVID-19. From the 5' RACE reads, TCRdb called clonotypes with MiXCR, one entry per CDR3 protein. The sample lists approximately 580,000 distinct CDR3 sequences, around 20% occurring once. Germline loops: CDR1 SGHTA, CDR2 FQGNSA. V gave up 5 bases and J gave up 4 bases; unmatched junction bases: 6. The CDR3 is 16 residues long. The material sequenced was PBMCs or a T cell subset sorted from them (not recorded which). This rearrangement joins TRBV7-2 to TRBJ2-2; TRBD2 agrees at 11 bases. This receptor was obtained from an adult woman who had mild COVID-19 (a few samples of this study predate the infection). Cell type and time point are not known. CDR3 region: CASSLNSGGGTGELFF. In DNA, the CDR3 is TGTGCCAGCAGCCTAAATAGCGGGGGGGGCACCGGGGAGCTGTTTTTT.